This is a list of T cell receptor beta chains from one sample in a study of blood T cell repertoires in COVID-19. Profiled with immunoSEQ multiplex PCR; TCRdb holds only in-frame clones, not every one. The sample has 23,000 or so clones, 80% to 95% seen once; the top ten hold 15% to 20%. Sequences were obtained from peripheral blood. The receptors were sampled from a human donor in a cohort sampled during active COVID-19. CDR3s include the opening cysteine and the closing phenylalanine or tryptophan. The order of the fields is D gene, J gene, clone size, V gene, CDR3 protein, CDR3 DNA. The D gene is left open where the match is weak. Only some rows state a clone size, as once, few, many or a class for expanded clones.

>TRBD1|TRBJ1-1|-|TRBV5-1
CASSGTGLNTEAFF
TGCGCCAGCAGCGGGACAGGGTTAAACACTGAAGCTTTCTTT
>-|TRBJ2-5|-|TRBV3-1/TRBV3-2
CAGSHLNSIAETQYF
TGTGCCGGCAGCCACTTGAACAGCATCGCAGAGACCCAGTACTTC
>TRBD1|TRBJ2-1|-|TRBV4-2
CASSEQGDEQFF
TGTGCCAGCAGCGAGCAGGGGGATGAGCAGTTCTTC
>TRBD1|TRBJ1-5|once|TRBV27
CASNQTGCGNQPQHF
TGTGCCAGCAACCAGACAGGGTGTGGCAATCAGCCCCAGCATTTT
>-|TRBJ2-7|-|TRBV9
CASSPQGGALEQYF
TGTGCCAGCAGCCCCCAAGGGGGGGCGCTTGAGCAGTACTTC
>-|TRBJ1-6|few|TRBV2
CASSGQIGNSPLHF
TGTGCCAGCAGTGGACAGATAGGGAATTCACCCCTCCACTTT
>-|TRBJ1-1|-|TRBV6-4
CASSKDRLNTEAFF
TGTGCCAGCAGTAAGGACAGATTGAACACTGAAGCTTTCTTT
>TRBD1|TRBJ2-4|-|TRBV19
CASTPPGQGVQYF
TGTGCCAGCACCCCGCCGGGACAGGGGGTGCAGTACTTC
>TRBD1|TRBJ1-4|-|TRBV10-3
CAIRETGTNEKLFF
TGTGCCATCAGGGAGACAGGGACGAATGAAAAACTGTTTTTT
>TRBD1|TRBJ1-3|-|TRBV4-2
CASSQESGGSGNTIYF
TGTGCCAGCAGCCAAGAGTCAGGGGGCTCAGGAAACACCATATATTTT
>TRBD1|TRBJ2-1|-|TRBV9
CASSATPETGPILYNEQFF
TGTGCCAGCAGCGCCACTCCCGAGACAGGGCCGATCCTATACAATGAGCAGTTCTTC
>-|TRBJ2-1|-|TRBV12-3/TRBV12-4
CASNPGSYNEQFF
TGTGCCAGCAACCCCGGGAGTTACAATGAGCAGTTCTTC
>TRBD1|TRBJ1-5|-|TRBV5-1
CASKSGQGPNQPQHF
TGCGCCAGCAAATCCGGACAGGGTCCCAATCAGCCCCAGCATTTT
>TRBD1|TRBJ1-4|-|TRBV15
CATSRLGTGLGEKLFF
TGTGCCACCAGCAGACTAGGGACAGGCCTGGGGGAAAAACTGTTTTTT
>-|TRBJ2-3|-|TRBV2
CASSPLDRRNTDTQYF
TGTGCCAGCAGTCCCCTAGACAGACGTAACACAGATACGCAGTATTTT
>TRBD2|TRBJ2-4|-|TRBV6-6
CASSLAGGLAKNIQYF
TGTGCCAGCTCCCTAGCGGGGGGATTAGCCAAAAACATTCAGTACTTC
>-|TRBJ2-5|once|TRBV5-1
CASSLVGGDETQYF
TGCGCCAGCAGCTTGGTCGGAGGAGACGAGACCCAGTACTTC
>-|TRBJ1-2|-|TRBV11-1
CASSSGAGNHGYTF
TGTGCCAGCAGCTCCGGGGCGGGGAATCATGGCTACACCTTC
>-|TRBJ1-2|-|TRBV6-5
CASSYSGQGSGYTF
TGTGCCAGCAGTTACTCAGGGCAGGGTAGTGGCTACACCTTC
>-|TRBJ1-5|-|TRBV15
CATSRDHGASNQPQHF
TGTGCCACCAGCAGAGATCATGGGGCCAGCAATCAGCCCCAGCATTTT
>-|TRBJ2-3|-|TRBV4-1
CASSQDLGQTDTQYF
TGCGCCAGCAGCCAAGATCTTGGGCAGACAGATACGCAGTATTTT
>-|TRBJ2-7|-|TRBV4-2
CASSQDPTVDSSYEQYF
TGTGCCAGCAGCCAAGATCCCACGGTGGACTCATCCTACGAGCAGTACTTC
>TRBD1|TRBJ1-2|-|TRBV27
CASSPAGTANYGYTF
TGTGCCAGCAGTCCGGCAGGGACAGCTAACTATGGCTACACCTTC
>-|TRBJ1-5|-|TRBV4-1
CASSQEPPSEPQHF
TGCGCCAGCAGCCAAGAACCCCCTTCGGAGCCCCAGCATTTT
>-|TRBJ1-1|-|TRBV10-1
CASSRNEAGTEAFF
TGCGCCAGCAGCAGGAACGAGGCGGGCACTGAAGCTTTCTTT
>-|TRBJ2-2|-|TRBV9
CASSVSGNTGELFF
TGTGCCAGCAGCGTTAGCGGGAACACCGGGGAGCTGTTTTTT
>-|TRBJ1-2|-|TRBV5-6
CASSPQGVGNYGYTF
TGTGCCAGCAGCCCCCAGGGCGTGGGGAACTATGGCTACACCTTC
>-|TRBJ1-2|-|TRBV2
CASSTGANYGYTF
TGTGCCAGCAGCACAGGAGCTAACTATGGCTACACCTTC
>TRBD1|TRBJ1-5|-|TRBV6-2/TRBV6-3
CASSFSPLRQGTTYSNQPQHF
TGTGCCAGCAGTTTTAGCCCCTTAAGACAGGGAACCACCTATAGCAATCAGCCCCAGCATTTT
>-|TRBJ1-5|-|TRBV18
CASSRQSNQPQHF
TGTGCCAGCTCAAGACAGAGCAATCAGCCCCAGCATTTT
>TRBD1|TRBJ1-2|-|TRBV9
CASSPTGGGYGYTF
TGTGCCAGCAGCCCGACAGGGGGCGGCTATGGCTACACCTTC
>-|TRBJ2-6|-|TRBV6-4
CASSDSTSISGSGANVLTF
TGTGCCAGCAGTGACTCAACCTCGATCTCAGGCTCTGGGGCCAACGTCCTGACTTTC
>TRBD1|TRBJ2-7|-|TRBV11-3
CASRPTGVGEQYF
TGTGCCAGCAGGCCAACAGGGGTCGGCGAGCAGTACTTC
>-|TRBJ2-5|once|TRBV27
CASSLLGVGSETQYF
TGTGCCAGCAGTTTATTAGGGGTAGGGTCAGAGACCCAGTACTTC
>-|TRBJ2-7|-|TRBV30
CAWSVSATGSYEQYF
TGTGCCTGGAGTGTAAGTGCAACTGGTTCCTACGAGCAGTACTTC
>TRBD2|TRBJ2-1|-|TRBV9
CASSVAGGSYNEQFF
TGTGCCAGCAGCGTAGCGGGGGGGTCCTACAATGAGCAGTTCTTC
>-|TRBJ1-1|few|TRBV29-1
CSVEVAGENEAFF
TGCAGCGTTGAAGTGGCAGGGGAGAATGAAGCTTTCTTT
>-|TRBJ1-5|once|TRBV7-2
CASSLAGRQARNQPQHF
TGTGCCAGCAGCTTAGCAGGAAGGCAGGCACGCAATCAGCCCCAGCATTTT
>TRBD1|TRBJ1-2|-|TRBV4-2
CASSQAEGQNYGYTF
TGTGCCAGCAGCCAAGCCGAGGGACAGAACTATGGCTACACCTTC
>-|TRBJ1-6|-|TRBV12-3/TRBV12-4
CASSFNRNSPLHF
TGTGCCAGCAGTTTTAATCGTAATTCACCCCTCCACTTT
>TRBD1|TRBJ1-2|-|TRBV18
CASSPRRGPDYGYTF
TGTGCCAGCTCACCACGCAGGGGGCCGGACTATGGCTACACCTTC
>TRBD1|TRBJ1-5|few|TRBV2
CASSPGQVYQPQHF
TGTGCCAGCAGCCCGGGACAGGTTTATCAGCCCCAGCATTTT
>TRBD1|TRBJ1-6|-|TRBV4-3
CASSQVQGDLHF
TGCGCCAGCAGCCAAGTACAGGGGGACCTCCACTTT
>-|TRBJ1-3|-|TRBV19
CASSIAAGSGNTIYF
TGTGCCAGTAGTATAGCCGCAGGGTCTGGAAACACCATATATTTT
>TRBD1|TRBJ1-2|-|TRBV4-1
CASSQDPGQGANYGYTF
TGCGCCAGCAGCCAAGACCCAGGACAGGGGGCGAACTATGGCTACACCTTC
>TRBD2|TRBJ2-2|-|TRBV19
CASSPGLKTGELFF
TGTGCCAGCTCTCCGGGACTAAAGACCGGGGAGCTGTTTTTT
>TRBD1|TRBJ1-4|-|TRBV6-5
CASSRSGTGVEKLFF
TGTGCCAGCAGTCGCTCCGGGACAGGGGTTGAAAAACTGTTTTTT
>TRBD1|TRBJ2-7|-|TRBV3-1/TRBV3-2
CASSQSLRQGDEQYF
TGTGCCAGCAGCCAATCCCTCAGACAGGGGGACGAGCAGTACTTC
>TRBD1|TRBJ1-1|-|TRBV19
CASSIDGTGAEAFF
TGTGCCAGTAGTATAGATGGGACAGGGGCTGAAGCTTTCTTT
>TRBD1|TRBJ2-7|-|TRBV19
CASSTDRAAYEQYF
TGTGCCAGTAGTACTGACAGGGCGGCCTACGAGCAGTACTTC
>-|TRBJ2-2|-|TRBV3-1/TRBV3-2
CASSHTWGGSGAGELFF
TGTGCCAGCAGTCACACATGGGGAGGTAGCGGCGCCGGGGAGCTGTTTTTT
>TRBD1|TRBJ1-1|-|TRBV18
CASVSGQGTEAFF
TGTGCCAGCGTTAGTGGACAGGGAACTGAAGCTTTCTTT
>TRBD1|TRBJ2-2|-|TRBV19
CASSVWDRGLNTGELFF
TGTGCCAGTAGTGTATGGGACAGGGGACTAAACACCGGGGAGCTGTTTTTT
>TRBD1|TRBJ1-6|-|TRBV19
CASSKGQGANSPLHF
TGTGCCAGTAGTAAGGGACAGGGGGCGAATTCACCCCTCCACTTT
>TRBD2|TRBJ2-7|-|TRBV6-5
CASTLSGVYDEQYF
TGTGCCAGCACCCTCAGCGGGGTCTACGACGAGCAGTACTTC
>TRBD1|TRBJ1-6|-|TRBV7-9
CASGQGTVSPLHF
TGTGCCAGCGGACAGGGCACGGTTTCACCCCTCCACTTT
>-|TRBJ1-2|once|TRBV6-2/TRBV6-3
CASSTELGYGYTF
TGTGCCAGCAGCACGGAGTTGGGCTATGGCTACACCTTC